This TCR beta chain emerged from a study of cytomegalovirus exposure and HLA in healthy donors (dated 2017 in TCRdb). For the study in its entirety: An earlier analysis of several hundred of the donors reported 276 Gb of sequence data and some 120 million unique TCR beta sequences from 150 million to 200 million T cells. Donor age, sex, ethnicity and CMV serostatus were compiled together with the repertoire data. The study combined high-throughput TCR immunosequencing, statistical association of individual TCRs with disease status, and machine learning to predict cytomegalovirus infection status. Besides the first cohort of under 700 subjects, a separate validation cohort made up of about 120 different subjects was used. An earlier analysis of around 540 of the donors applied high-throughput TCR beta sequencing to assess whether each TCR beta V gene segment acted as functional or pseudogenic. Roughly 300 gigabases of sequencing data and 70 million to 100 million unique TCR sequences were included in an early release covering 550 to 650 HLA-typed donors. In the later analysis, no new phenotypic data were used to find candidate immune exposures; instead, reliance was placed on TCR beta sequences and their occurrence across donors. Genome-wide SNP genotypes for about 65% of the roughly 670 donors were used in a later genetic analysis, which treated that subset as a discovery cohort. HLA typing included class I and class II loci at four-digit resolution. The number of typed donors differed by locus: 629-630 for A, B, C, DRB1 and DQB1; approximately 520 for DQA1; 606 for DPA1; and around 450 for DPB1. The T cell repertoires of 666 subjects were profiled by immunosequencing and related to cytomegalovirus serostatus. Every repertoire in the discovery cohort had been generated on one and the same sequencing platform. In a later analysis, previously published TCR beta repertoires from about 670 donors were re-analyzed and high-resolution HLA genotyping was added so that TCR occurrence patterns could be studied. On average, 235,054 unique TCR beta nucleotide sequences were sequenced per donor among 350 to 400 genotyped donors of the cohort, with roughly 20% of those sequences being non-productive. About five DR-DQ haplotypes were treated as single units for association and clustering because of strong linkage in the cohort. The genetic ancestry cluster associated with self-reported Caucasian donors included about 81% of the 300 to 450 genotyped donors. The aim of the study was to test whether cataloging public T cell receptors could identify signatures of past pathogen exposure. The full study reports these points: Three of the identified cytomegalovirus-associated TCR beta chains were confirmed in vitro to be specific for cytomegalovirus antigens. Cytomegalovirus status was reported to be diagnosed by the classifier with high specificity and sensitivity in both the original and validation cohorts. Compared with the roughly 600-donor mean, donors in an Asian-associated ancestry cluster had fewer N-insertions in productive TCRs, according to a later genetic analysis. Because some donors lacked HLA typing at each locus, the association tests relied only on the typed subset. At a false discovery rate of 0.05, a later analysis linked 16,000 or so TCR beta sequences to specific HLA alleles. Linkage disequilibrium might explain the correlated functional status among segregating V segments, but an unknown experimental factor could not be ruled out. Assigning TCR associations to individual alleles was difficult when HLA alleles, especially DR and DQ, strongly co-occurred. A later analysis found that TCR association rates varied across HLA loci, with DRB1 alleles showing the most associated TCRs and HLA-C alleles the fewest. Some IMGT-functional V segments, including TRBV6-2 and TRBV6-3, could not be told apart with the 87-base-pair reads, so those segments were excluded. An association between a missense DCLRE1C variant and V-gene and J-gene trimming of TCR beta chains was found in a later genetic analysis and replicated in an independent cohort. A further reported finding was that TCR beta sequences accurately predicted the HLA-A and HLA-B alleles for most subjects in the first cohort. According to a later analysis, most CMV-associated TCR beta chains appeared to be HLA-restricted, and the HLA associations seemed to be driven largely by CMV exposure. The cohort was sequenced for TCR beta chains only, and without alpha or paired-chain data the features that could be detected were limited. A later analysis found that HLA-associated TCR beta chains were more clonally expanded and had lower generation probabilities than equally common non-associated chains. Some 15 rarely observed V segments, including chromosome 9 orphons, were excluded from the earlier analysis of approximately 500 of the donors because counts were too low. The sequencing pipeline was judged likely to have produced a cluster of highly shared sequence variants as a technical artifact. Roughly uniform sequencing depth across donors was assumed in presence/absence analyses, although this assumption may not hold. Several of the top co-occurrence clusters appeared to be linked to parvovirus B19, influenza, CMV and Epstein-Barr virus, according to a later analysis. Most TCR sequences were observed very rarely across donors, whereas some public TCRs were present in many individuals. A total of roughly 160 TCR beta chains were listed by the study as associated with cytomegalovirus. The authors suggested that the approach could potentially be extended to other disease states and immunological phenotypes. In an earlier analysis of roughly 500 of the donors, most TCR beta V segments appeared in productive rearrangements about 87% or about 30% of the time, broadly matching IMGT annotations. For the cohort, immune exposure information was limited to CMV serostatus.

In total, roughly 710 healthy bone marrow donors made up the cohort. At the time of sampling, all cohort members were nominally healthy, though unrecorded immune exposures were likely present. The donor tested CMV seronegative, placing the donor among the 350 to 400 seronegative members of the cohort. A peripheral blood sample was provided by each donor, and peripheral blood mononuclear cells were used for TCR beta sequencing. Genomic DNA was extracted from the blood cell samples with the Qiagen DNeasy Blood Extraction Kit. Worth noting for this clone: The antigen this receptor binds is unknown.

CDR1 and CDR2, looked up from the germline V gene (reference sequence), are SGHNT and YYREEE. The CDR3 has 17 amino acids, counting the end cysteine and phenylalanine. Only CDR3 DNA remains: 51 bases, in frame from the first base. V lost 4 bases and J lost 0 bases, and the count of bases not matched to a germline gene is 2. Library preparation employed the immunoSEQ multiplex PCR assay. The multiplex PCR relied on a mix of 60 forward primers for TCR Vbeta segments and 13 reverse primers for TCR Jbeta segments. The CDR3 region of rearranged TCR beta genes was amplified from genomic DNA with a multiplex PCR assay. The Illumina HiSeq System was used to sequence the amplified TCR beta libraries as 87-base-pair reads. On the study's bioinformatics: A later analysis counted about 80 million unique TCR beta chains across the 500 to 850 repertoires, and 10 million to 12 million of these chains were shared by at least two donors. A nearest-neighbor algorithm error-corrected the raw reads and collapsed the reads into unique sequences, merging closely related sequences to remove PCR and sequencing errors. Alignment of CDR3 sequences to IMGT reference sequences was used to assign V, D and J gene segments. For a sequence to be retained, a match of at least six nucleotides was required to both a V gene segment and a J gene segment. Rearrangements were called productive when the CDR3 lacked stop codons and stayed in frame with V and J; all others were non-productive. CDR3 was defined by IMGT convention, running from the second conserved V-encoded cysteine to the conserved J-encoded phenylalanine. Sequences without an unambiguous match to a single V gene segment were excluded from the earlier analysis of about 600 of the donors. In an earlier analysis of 587 of the donors, V segments were called functional above 56.7% productive rearrangements and were called segregating when the between-donor standard deviation exceeded 5%. A statistical classification framework was developed to diagnose cytomegalovirus status using the catalog of TCR beta chain sequences. V and J gene assignment, in a later analysis, came from comparing TCR nucleotide sequences with IMGT/GENE-DB human TR gene sequences. Using the TCRdist pipeline, a later analysis assigned CDR3 sequences along with most-parsimonious VDJ recombination scenarios. In a later analysis, each TCR beta chain was defined by its CDR3 amino acid sequence together with its V-gene family, and reads lacking a unique V-gene family were excluded. To address suspected cross-contamination and a sequencing artifact, a later analysis removed a few hundred highly shared, low-generation-probability nucleotide sequences. A later analysis calculated a clonal expansion index for each public chain from normalized within-repertoire ranks of inferred template counts. In a later analysis, generation probabilities were computed with a VDJ recombination model fitted to out-of-frame rearrangements, and the resulting probabilities were checked against IGoR. In a later analysis, hypergeometric tests were used to score TCR-TCR, TCR-HLA and TCR-CMV co-occurrence, with a repertoire-size bias correction applied to TCR pairs. A later analysis estimated false discovery rates by permuting HLA or CMV assignments 20 times. In a later analysis, co-occurring TCRs were grouped using DBSCAN, and TCRdist sequence similarity was added for clustering within HLA-allele-positive subsets. Repertoires with fewer than 30,000 or more than 120,000 public chains, plus five repertoires with anomalous nucleotide sharing, were excluded from co-occurrence clustering. The clones in this table, taken by TCRdb from immuneACCESS, are in-frame only. Not every clone is retained; where verified, under half of the shortfall comes from an unresolved V gene, and the cause of the rest is unknown. The DNA was the basis for D and trimming; V, J and clone size are from that table. The table for this sample shows under 130,000 clones. The ten largest clonotypes hold 0.59% of the sample.

Sequenced material: PBMCs. The chain is made from TRBV5-4 and TRBJ2-3; 16 nucleotides in the junction match TRBD2. The receptor comes from a man aged 45 to 65 in good health and CMV-seronegative. The DNA sequence is TGTGCCAGCAGCCAGGGACTAGCGGGAGGGAGCACAGATACGCAGTATTTT. It specifies CASSQGLAGGSTDTQYF.